This T cell receptor beta chain derives from a study of identical twins. The CDR3 length is 14 residues. Germline values: CDR1 SGHAT, CDR2 FQNNGV. V lost 4 bases to trimming and J lost 3 bases; unmatched junction nucleotides: 4. Template switching created a universal primer site, and the cDNA included unique molecular identifiers. TCRdb re-called the 5' RACE reads with MiXCR, one entry per CDR3 protein. This sample carries 200,000 to 250,000 distinct CDR3 sequences, roughly 7% of them seen once, and the ten largest clones take more than 3%. These data are also associated with another study on yellow fever vaccine responses in identical twins.

The source material was memory (CD45RO+) T cells sorted from blood. The source is a woman aged 18-29 years in good health. The chain is built from TRBV11-2 and TRBJ2-7; 9 bases match TRBD2. The CDR3 loop reads CASSSIAGVYEQYF. CDR3 bases: TGTGCCAGCAGCTCAATAGCGGGAGTCTACGAGCAGTACTTC.